Shown below are 27 T cell receptor beta chains from a single sample sequenced in a study of beta chain features in type 1 diabetes. Findings and limits, study-wide: Patients with Type 1 diabetes showed moderately but significantly shorter TCRB CDR3s in all four CD4+ subsets.

These TCRs are of unknown antigen specificity. The authors reverse transcribed all of the isolated RNA, so sequencing captured expressed TCRB transcripts. Profiled with immunoSEQ multiplex PCR; TCRdb holds only in-frame clones, not every one. The sample contains over 650,000 clones, over 12% of which appear only once. The material sequenced was naive CD4+ T cells from blood. Receptors originate from a man aged 18 to 29 with type 1 diabetes.

The rearrangement joins TRBV18 to TRBJ2-6; 7 nucleotides line up with TRBD1. The CDR3 is 15 residues long. The germline V gene encodes CDR1 KGHSH and CDR2 LQKENI. Trimming cost V 6 bases and J 2 bases; bases outside gene matches: 4. CDR3 region: CASSGQFTGANVLTF. CDR3 coding DNA: TGTGCCAGCTCGGGACAGTTTACTGGGGCCAACGTCCTGACTTTC.

In this sample, this clone turned up a few times. J is TRBJ1-6 and V is TRBV5-4; D ambiguous. Germline V CDR1 and CDR2: SGHNT, YYREEE (reference sequence). This CDR3 spans 16 amino acids. Trimming stripped 0 bases from V and 7 bases from J, with 14 bases between. The CDR3: CASSLVGRTSNSPLHF. In DNA form, the CDR3 reads TGTGCCAGCAGCTTGGTGGGCCGAACTTCGAATTCACCCCTCCACTTT.

This clone has more than one count but fewer than ten. The rearrangement links TRBV2 to TRBJ2-1; 7 bases are a match to TRBD1. Germline-derived CDR1 and CDR2 are SNHLY and FYNNEI. CDR3 size: 11 residues. CDR3 sequence: CYSRTGQGEFF. The CDR3 DNA sequence: TGTTACTCCAGAACCGGGCAGGGGGAGTTCTTC. Full variable domain (remainder filled in from reference TRBV2 and TRBJ2-1): EPEVTQTPSHQVTQMGQEVILRCVPISNHLYFYWYRQILGQKVEFLVSFYNNEISEKSEIFDDQFSVERPDGSNFTLKIRSTKLEDSAMYFCYSRTGQGEFFGPGTRLTVL.

The V and J genes are TRBV7-9 and TRBJ2-7, with 9 bases lining up with TRBD1. V lost 6 bases, J lost 0 bases, and 6 bases stayed unmatched. Germline CDR1 and CDR2: SEHNR and FQNEAQ (reference sequence). This CDR3 has 15 residues. CDR3 in DNA: TGTGCCAGCAGAAAAGGGACAGGGAGCTCCTACGAGCAGTACTTC. Residues: CASRKGTGSSYEQYF.

This clone showed up many times. This chain joins TRBV23-1 and TRBJ2-1; 9 bases align to TRBD1. Being an ORF, TRBV23-1 has a function that is uncertain. Trimming at V came to 3 bases and at J to 8 bases, leaving 17 bases not matched to a gene. The CDR3 has 18 amino acids. The CDR3 DNA reads TGCGCCAGCAGTCATCTCGAAGCCGGGACAGGGATTTTGGATGAGCAGTTCTTC. Translated: CASSHLEAGTGILDEQFF.

The chain combines TRBV28 with TRBJ2-5; 9 positions agree with TRBD2. The germline V gene encodes CDR1 MDHEN and CDR2 SYDVKM. V lost 3 bases, J lost 4 bases, and 9 bases stayed unmatched. CDR3 length equals 16 residues. As DNA, the CDR3 is TGTGCCAGCAGTTTGGGGCTAGCGGGGTCCCCAGAGACCCAGTACTTC. Translating gives CASSLGLAGSPETQYF.

A note on this clone: Different DNA sequences within this sample yield the same CDR3. This chain connects TRBV6-1 to TRBJ1-5; TRBD1 is a possible D gene (5 bases). The CDR3 runs to 14 residues. The V and J ends lost 2 bases and 7 bases respectively, with 12 bases between them. Germline values: CDR1 MNHNS, CDR2 SASEGT. DNA of the CDR3: TGTGCCAGCAGTGAACGTCAGGGAGGCCAGCCCCAGCATTTT. Translated, it gives CASSERQGGQPQHF.

This clone was observed a few times. This chain links TRBV6-5 with TRBJ2-6; D is uncertain. CDR1 MNHEY and CDR2 SVGAGI come from the germline V gene. The CDR3 sequence is 15 residues long. With 4 bases removed from V and 0 bases from J, the gap between germline ends came to 7 bases. The CDR3 is CASSFKASGANVLTF. The CDR3 DNA sequence: TGTGCCAGCAGTTTCAAGGCCTCTGGGGCCAACGTCCTGACTTTC.

The chain recombines TRBV2 with TRBJ2-5; D remains ambiguous. The V gene lost 7 bases and the J gene lost 2 bases, with 8 bases spanning the gap. Germline-derived CDR1 and CDR2 are SNHLY and FYNNEI. The CDR3 sequence is 12 residues long. CDR3 loop: CASNTYQETQYF. Written as DNA, the CDR3 is TGTGCCAGCAACACGTATCAAGAGACCCAGTACTTC.

A word on this clone: This sample includes further DNA sequences coding for the same CDR3. The V call is TRBV2, the J call TRBJ2-7; tentatively, D is TRBD2 (6 bases). Trimming shortened V by 5 bases and J by 2 bases, and 7 bases separated the two germline ends. The CDR3 has 12 residues. CDR1 SNHLY and CDR2 FYNNEI come from the germline V gene. The CDR3 nucleotides read TGTGCCAGCAGTACGGGGGCCTACGAGCAGTACTTC. This sequence encodes CASSTGAYEQYF.

The V and J genes are TRBV7-2 and TRBJ1-2; TRBD1 aligns across 8 bases. This CDR3 spans 15 amino acids. The V gene end was trimmed by 5 bases and the J gene end by 5 bases; junction bases not matched to a gene: 10. Germline loops: CDR1 SGHTA, CDR2 FQGNSA. The CDR3: CASSLGAGGEYGYTF. The CDR3 coding sequence is TGTGCCAGCAGCCTAGGGGCAGGGGGCGAGTATGGCTACACCTTC.

This clone was observed a handful of times. V is TRBV10-3 and J is TRBJ2-6, with TRBD1 matching 8 bases. Germline V gives CDR1 ENHRY, CDR2 SYGVKD. Trimming at V came to 6 bases and at J to 12 bases, leaving 13 bases not matched to a gene. The CDR3 extends over 15 amino acids. As DNA, the CDR3 is TGTGCCATCAGCCGCCGAGGACAGGGCGACCCCGTCCTGACTTTC. Translated: CAISRRGQGDPVLTF.

In this sample, this clone turned up a few times. The rearrangement joins TRBV7-9 to TRBJ1-5; no reliable D call. Trimming removed 1 base at V and 7 bases at J, with 5 bases between. This CDR3 contains 12 residues. Germline CDR1 reads SEHNR; CDR2 reads FQNEAQ (reference sequence). The CDR3 DNA follows: TGTGCCAGCAGCTTAGAGACCCAGCCCCAGCATTTT. The encoded protein is CASSLETQPQHF.

This clone occurred a few times. The chain employs TRBV30 and TRBJ1-2; 7 bases fit TRBD1. With 2 bases clipped from V and 4 bases from J, the junction kept 1 base outside the gene matches. This CDR3 is built from 12 residues. Germline CDR1 is GTSNPN and CDR2 is SVGIG (reference sequence). The CDR3 sequence is CAWSRQGYGYTF. DNA for the CDR3: TGTGCCTGGAGTAGACAGGGCTATGGCTACACCTTC.

V gene TRBV30 combines with J gene TRBJ1-5; D not resolved. The CDR3 consists of 12 residues. The V and J ends lost 3 bases and 3 bases respectively, with 6 bases between them. CDR1 and CDR2 (germline): GTSNPN, SVGIG (reference sequence). CDR3 nucleotides: TGTGCCTGGAGCAGCTACAATCAGCCCCAGCATTTT. This encodes CAWSSYNQPQHF.

The table lists this clone with a count of one. V gene TRBV9 combines with J gene TRBJ2-2; TRBD2 aligns across 7 bases. Germline CDR1 reads SGDLS; CDR2 reads YYNGEE. The CDR3 has 14 amino acids. V dropped 4 bases and J dropped 5; count of bases not matched to a gene: 5. The CDR3 protein is CASSPRGETGELFF. The CDR3, as DNA: TGTGCCAGCAGCCCCCGGGGGGAAACCGGGGAGCTGTTTTTT.

In its sample, this clone was seen a few times. The J gene is TRBJ2-7, the V gene TRBV5-6, with TRBD2 identical over 9 bases. With 3 bases clipped from V and 0 bases from J, the junction kept 4 bases outside the gene matches. CDR3 length: 15 amino acids. Germline V gene data show CDR1 as SGHDT and CDR2 as YYEEEE. The CDR3 spells CASSSGLAFSYEQYF. CDR3 DNA: TGTGCCAGCAGCTCAGGACTAGCGTTCTCCTACGAGCAGTACTTC.

CDR3 sequence reads: CASSSQGGTEAFF. CDR3 coding DNA: TGTGCCAGCAGTTCACAGGGGGGCACTGAAGCTTTCTTT. The chain couples TRBV2 to TRBJ1-1; 8 positions agree with TRBD1. The CDR3 is 13 residues long. J was trimmed by 4 bases and V by 5 bases; bases with no gene match: 3. The V gene's germline CDR1 is SNHLY and CDR2 FYNNEI.

The V call is TRBV4-3, the J call TRBJ2-7; D might be TRBD1 or TRBD2, each matching 5 bases. Germline CDR1 reads LGHNA; CDR2 reads YSLEER. V lost 4 bases, J lost 6 bases, and 19 bases lay in between. This CDR3 spans 15 amino acids. The CDR3 nucleotides read TGCGCCAGCAGCCTCCGGACCTCCCGAGGGGTCGAGCAGTACTTC. It yields the protein CASSLRTSRGVEQYF.

This clone was counted between two and nine times. This sequence joins TRBV28 and TRBJ2-7; possibly TRBD2 for D (5 bases). This CDR3 is built from 16 residues. Germline lookup yields CDR1 MDHEN and CDR2 SYDVKM. V was trimmed by 0 bases and J by 1 base, leaving 13 bases between them. DNA for the CDR3: TGTGCCAGCAGTTTATGGGACTCCGGAAATTCCTACGAGCAGTACTTC. It codes for CASSLWDSGNSYEQYF.

V gene TRBV7-9 combines with J gene TRBJ2-3; D may be TRBD2 (6 bases). V was shortened by 5 bases and J by 1 base, with 7 bases between the two germline ends. The germline gives CDR1 SEHNR, CDR2 FQNEAQ (reference sequence). This CDR3 is 13 amino acids long. The CDR3 DNA is TGTGCCAGCAGCGGGGAGGGCACAGATACGCAGTATTTT. Its translation is CASSGEGTDTQYF. Complete variable domain (other parts from reference TRBV7-9 and TRBJ2-3): DTGVSQNPRHKITKRGQNVTFRCDPISEHNRLYWYRQTLGQGPEFLTYFQNEAQLEKSRLLSDRFSAERPKGSFSTLEIQRTEQGDSAMYLCASSGEGTDTQYFGPGTRLTVL.

This chain links TRBV19 with TRBJ1-1; no clear D. The CDR3 covers 11 residues. Germline V gives CDR1 LNHDA, CDR2 SQIVND (reference sequence). The V and J ends lost 5 bases and 11 bases respectively, with 12 bases between them. This chain's CDR3 is CASSSTSEAFF. CDR3 DNA: TGTGCCAGTAGTTCAACTTCGGAGGCTTTCTTT.

This clone was recorded a few times. V and J are TRBV30 and TRBJ2-5, with D perhaps TRBD1 (6 bases). Trimming cost V 3 bases and J 5 bases, with 16 bases left between them. The CDR3 is 14 residues long. Germline CDR1 GTSNPN, CDR2 SVGIG (reference sequence). CDR3 protein: CAWSSRGIGETQYF. The CDR3 DNA follows: TGTGCCTGGAGCTCTAGGGGGATTGGGGAGACCCAGTACTTC.

Only a few counts were recorded for this clone. The V gene is TRBV19, the J gene TRBJ2-1; 14 nucleotides match TRBD2. Germline loops: CDR1 LNHDA, CDR2 SQIVND (reference sequence). This CDR3 comprises 15 residues. V lost 8 bases, J lost 7 bases, and 7 bases stayed unmatched. The CDR3 nucleotides are TGTGCCAGTGAATCCGGGACTAGCGGGGGTAATGAGCAGTTCTTC. This translates into CASESGTSGGNEQFF.

The chain joins TRBV6-6 to TRBJ1-2; 10 nucleotides agree with TRBD1. The CDR3 totals 12 residues. CDR1 is MNHNY, CDR2 SVGAGI, per germline (reference sequence). The ends lost 6 bases at V and 6 bases at J; junction bases unmatched: 1. Here the CDR3 reads CASSGTGDGYTF. CDR3 coding DNA: TGTGCCAGCAGCGGGACAGGGGATGGCTACACCTTC.

The chain combines TRBV7-2 with TRBJ2-1; D may be TRBD2 (6 bases). Germline CDR1 and CDR2: SGHTA and FQGNSA. The V end was cut by 2 bases, the J end by 4 bases, with 12 bases between. The length of the CDR3 is 15 residues. The CDR3 region is CASSLTVRGYNEQFF. CDR3 in DNA: TGTGCCAGCAGCTTAACTGTCCGGGGGTACAATGAGCAGTTCTTC.

The DNA of the CDR3 is TGTGCCAGCAGCTTATTTTTAGCGGGAGGGCCCGATGAGCAGTTCTTC. This codes for CASSLFLAGGPDEQFF. The chain uses TRBV7-9 and TRBJ2-1; TRBD2 aligns across 11 bases. Unmatched junction bases numbered 8, after V lost 2 bases and J lost 8 bases. Germline lookup yields CDR1 SEHNR and CDR2 FQNEAQ (reference sequence). This CDR3 contains 16 residues. The entire variable domain, with the rest obtained from reference TRBV7-9 and TRBJ2-1, is as follows: DTGVSQNPRHKITKRGQNVTFRCDPISEHNRLYWYRQTLGQGPEFLTYFQNEAQLEKSRLLSDRFSAERPKGSFSTLEIQRTEQGDSAMYLCASSLFLAGGPDEQFFGPGTRLTVL.